Each of the 17 T cell receptor beta chains below was sequenced from the same sample in a study of shared clonotypes between healthy human individuals. The repertoire was sequenced with immunoSEQ multiplex PCR; TCRdb's copy has only in-frame clones and lacks some. The sample lists around 530,000 clones, around 77% seen once, with 12% in the top ten. The sequencing sample was made of PBMCs. These receptors came from a woman in her thirties or forties in good health. Some clones in this sample may be carry-over from other donors' samples.

Comments on this clone: A far larger clone is a single base away, which makes a read error likely. Without the conserved terminal phenylalanine or tryptophan, this CDR3 likely stems from a read error. The CDR3 nucleotides read TGTGCCAGCTCACCACCAGACTATGGCTACACCCTC. This encodes CASSPPDYGYTL. V is TRBV18 and J is TRBJ1-2; D gene ambiguous. The germline V gene encodes CDR1 KGHSH and CDR2 LQKENI. Deletions cut 0 bases from V and 3 bases from J, with 2 bases between. The CDR3 is 12 residues long.

This chain links TRBV25-1 with TRBJ1-5, with D hard to call. The CDR3 is 16 amino acids. V was pared by 2 bases and J by 5 bases, with 16 bases between. CDR1 MGHDK and CDR2 SYGVNS come from the germline V gene. The CDR3 DNA reads TGTGCCAGCAGTGAAAGAGGGTCAGCAGATTATCAGCCCCAGCATTTT. Translating it yields CASSERGSADYQPQHF. Full variable domain (rest looked up from reference TRBV25-1 and TRBJ1-5): EADIYQTPRYLVIGTGKKITLECSQTMGHDKMYWYQQDPGMELHLIHYSYGVNSTEKGDLSSESTVSRIRTEHFPLTLESARPSHTSQYLCASSERGSADYQPQHFGDGTRLSIL.

The J gene is TRBJ2-7, the V gene TRBV11-3; 7 bases are shared with TRBD2. There are 15 residues in the CDR3. Germline V lookup: CDR1 SGHNT, CDR2 YENEEA. V dropped 3 bases and J dropped 1; count of bases not matched to a gene: 6. CDR3 bases: TGTGCCAGCAGCTTGGGGGGAGGGAATTCCTACGAGCAGTACTTC. The encoded protein is CASSLGGGNSYEQYF.

This clone was seen at least ten times. J is TRBJ2-1 and V is TRBV5-1; 7 nucleotides match TRBD2. The CDR3 loop spans 13 amino acids. The germline V gene has CDR1 SGHRS and CDR2 YFSETQ. V was pared by 4 bases and J by 9 bases, with 7 bases of the junction left unmatched. The CDR3 sequence is CASSPRVAGEQFF. CDR3 coding DNA: TGCGCCAGCAGCCCGCGAGTAGCGGGTGAGCAGTTCTTC.

V usage is TRBV2 and J usage is TRBJ2-3; 14 nucleotides align to TRBD2. This CDR3 contains 15 residues. J gave up 6 bases and V 7 bases, and 6 bases lay outside the gene matches. Germline CDR1 SNHLY, CDR2 FYNNEI. The CDR3 region has the DNA TGTGCCAGCAACTTGGGACTAGCGGGAGAGGATACGCAGTATTTT. Protein sequence: CASNLGLAGEDTQYF.

This chain joins TRBV11-2 and TRBJ2-1; 8 bases align to TRBD2. CDR3 length: 16 amino acids. Germline V gives CDR1 SGHAT, CDR2 FQNNGV. V was pared by 1 base and J by 9 bases, with 11 bases of the junction left unmatched. CDR3 DNA: TGTGCCAGCAGCTTAGTAGCTAGCGGGCCCTTAGGTGAGCAGTTCTTC. Protein product: CASSLVASGPLGEQFF.

The chain links TRBV27 to TRBJ2-1, with a weak D call TRBD2 (5 bases). In germline, CDR1 is MNHEY, CDR2 SMNVEV (reference sequence). V lost 6 bases to trimming and J lost 2 bases, with 11 bases between them. This CDR3 contains 14 residues. The DNA of the CDR3 is TGTGCCAGCAGACCAGCGGAGACCTACAATGAGCAGTTCTTC. Residues: CASRPAETYNEQFF.

The V gene is TRBV7-2, the J gene TRBJ1-1; D perhaps matches TRBD1 (6 bases). Per the germline V gene, CDR1 is SGHTA and CDR2 is FQGNSA. With 5 bases removed from V and 4 bases from J, the gap between germline ends came to 14 bases. The CDR3 sequence is 14 residues long. In DNA, the CDR3 is TGTGCCAGCAGCCGTAACAGGGAACGCACTGAAGCTTTCTTT. Translation gives CASSRNRERTEAFF. The whole variable domain, remainder taken from reference TRBV7-2 and TRBJ1-1, is GAGVSQSPSNKVTEKGKDVELRCDPISGHTALYWYRQSLGQGLEFLIYFQGNSAPDKSGLPSDRFSAERTGGSVSTLTIQRTQQEDSAVYLCASSRNRERTEAFFGQGTRLTVV.

This clone was seen a single time. The chain employs TRBV10-3 and TRBJ2-1, with 8 bases lining up with TRBD2. Unmatched junction bases numbered 5, after V lost 0 bases and J lost 7 bases. The CDR3 is 15 residues long. The V gene's germline CDR1 is ENHRY and CDR2 SYGVKD. Here the CDR3 reads CAISESAGGTNEQFF. CDR3 nucleotide sequence: TGTGCCATCAGTGAGTCGGCGGGAGGAACTAATGAGCAGTTCTTC.

This sequence joins TRBV11-1 and TRBJ2-1, with 9 positions matching TRBD2. Germline V gene lookup returns CDR1 SGHAT and CDR2 FQDESV (reference sequence). This CDR3 has 17 amino acids. Trimming cost V 4 bases and J 0 bases; bases outside gene matches: 7. Here the CDR3 reads CASSYVSGRSSYNEQFF. CDR3 nucleotide sequence: TGTGCCAGCAGCTACGTTAGCGGGAGAAGCTCCTACAATGAGCAGTTCTTC.

This chain connects TRBV4-1 to TRBJ2-5; D is unresolved. The J call may not be correct, given that the DNA end is closer to TRBJ2-7. CDR1 is MGHRA and CDR2 is YSYEKL in the germline V gene. This CDR3 comprises 17 residues. CDR3 coding DNA: TGCGCCAGCAGCCAACCCCTAACGACTTACACCCCCTACGAGCAGTACTTC. Translation: CASSQPLTTYTPYEQYF.

Note on this clone: Within the sample, other DNA sequences also encode this same CDR3. The rearrangement links TRBV6-1 to TRBJ1-1; a weak D match, TRBD1 (6 bases). Germline V gives CDR1 MNHNS, CDR2 SASEGT. The ends were cut back, 8 bases at V and 1 base at J, with 11 bases in the middle. The CDR3 spans 13 residues. The CDR3 spells CASSRTENTEAFF. Here the CDR3 DNA reads TGTGCCAGCTCTAGGACAGAGAACACTGAAGCTTTCTTT.

J is TRBJ2-7 and V is TRBV21-1; TRBD2 was called by the table and not checked on the DNA. TRBV21-1 corresponds to a pseudogene. CDR3 length equals 19 residues. CDR3 sequence: CASSRKGGNSGSTSYEQYF. The CDR3 DNA is TGTGCCAGCAGCCGAAAAGGGGGTAATAGCGGGAGTACCTCCTACGAGCAGTACTTC.

The rearrangement uses TRBV25-1 and TRBJ1-1; 9 bases agree with TRBD1. The CDR3 runs to 13 residues. The trim removed 7 bases at V and 7 bases at J, leaving 7 bases unmatched. Germline lookup yields CDR1 MGHDK and CDR2 SYGVNS. CDR3 sequence: CASKDRGRDEAFF. The CDR3 DNA reads TGTGCCAGCAAGGACAGGGGACGAGATGAAGCTTTCTTT.

This chain connects TRBV7-2 to TRBJ2-2, with 9 positions matching TRBD2. The germline V gene encodes CDR1 SGHTA and CDR2 FQGNSA. CDR3 length: 16 amino acids. The V and J ends lost 0 bases and 1 base, in that order; junction bases with no gene match: 0. The CDR3: CASSLASGGNTGELFF. DNA for the CDR3: TGTGCCAGCAGCTTAGCTAGCGGGGGGAACACCGGGGAGCTGTTTTTT.

This chain connects TRBV5-6 to TRBJ2-3; 8 bases are shared with TRBD2. The CDR3 has 16 amino acids. V was pared by 2 bases and J by 5 bases, with 10 bases of the junction left unmatched. Germline CDR1 and CDR2: SGHDT and YYEEEE. The CDR3 region has the DNA TGTGCCAGCAGCTTTGGTGAGCTAGCGGGCGGAGATACGCAGTATTTT. Translation gives CASSFGELAGGDTQYF.

The chain links TRBV28 to TRBJ2-3, with a possible D match to TRBD1 (6 bases). V was clipped by 1 base and J by 2 bases, with 10 bases between them. The CDR3 loop spans 15 amino acids. Per the germline V gene, CDR1 is MDHEN and CDR2 is SYDVKM. The CDR3: CASSLSGVATDTQYF. In nucleotides, the CDR3 is TGTGCCAGCAGTTTATCAGGGGTCGCCACAGATACGCAGTATTTT. Full variable domain (rest looked up from reference TRBV28 and TRBJ2-3): DVKVTQSSRYLVKRTGEKVFLECVQDMDHENMFWYRQDPGLGLRLIYFSYDVKMKEKGDIPEGYSVSREKKERFSLILESASTNQTSMYLCASSLSGVATDTQYFGPGTRLTVL.